This is a list of T cell receptor beta chains from one sample in a study of cytomegalovirus exposure and HLA in healthy donors. Repertoires were generated with immunoSEQ multiplex PCR, while TCRdb's copy carries only in-frame clones and drops some. The profile shows roughly 130,000 clones, 65% to 90% of them singletons. Sequences were obtained from PBMCs. Receptors were obtained from a male donor in good health and CMV-seropositive. Both conserved end residues are part of each CDR3. Each record gives: CDR3 DNA, CDR3 protein, V gene, clone size, J gene, D gene. D genes are given only for firm matches. Part of the rows lack a size; the others show once, few, many or a class for expanded clones.

CDR3nt: TGTGCCACCAGCAGAGGCCAATACGGTCGGAATGAGCAGTTCTTC
CDR3aa: CATSRGQYGRNEQFF
v_gene: TRBV15
abundance: -
j_gene: TRBJ2-1
d_gene: -

CDR3nt: TGCAGCGTTGAAGGCCTAGCGGACCACTCAAGCTCCTACAATGAGCAGTTCTTC
CDR3aa: CSVEGLADHSSSYNEQFF
v_gene: TRBV29-1
abundance: -
j_gene: TRBJ2-1
d_gene: TRBD2

CDR3nt: TGCAGTGCCCCCGGGATCTACGAGCAGTACTTC
CDR3aa: CSAPGIYEQYF
v_gene: TRBV20-1
abundance: -
j_gene: TRBJ2-7
d_gene: -

CDR3nt: TGTGCCAGCAACCCTATATGGACTCCTTTCGATCAGCCCCAGCATTTT
CDR3aa: CASNPIWTPFDQPQHF
v_gene: TRBV5-8
abundance: few
j_gene: TRBJ1-5
d_gene: -

CDR3nt: TGTGCCTGGGACGCGACTAGCGGAATAGGGCAGTTCTTC
CDR3aa: CAWDATSGIGQFF
v_gene: TRBV30
abundance: -
j_gene: TRBJ2-1
d_gene: TRBD2

CDR3nt: TGCGCCAGCAGCCAGATGTCGGGAGGAGATACGCAGTATTTT
CDR3aa: CASSQMSGGDTQYF
v_gene: TRBV4-1
abundance: -
j_gene: TRBJ2-3
d_gene: TRBD2

CDR3nt: TGTGCCAGCTCACCTGAGCGGGATGGAGATACGCAGTATTTT
CDR3aa: CASSPERDGDTQYF
v_gene: TRBV18
abundance: -
j_gene: TRBJ2-3
d_gene: TRBD2

CDR3nt: TGTGCCAGCAGGGGAAGCGGGACCCAGTACTTC
CDR3aa: CASRGSGTQYF
v_gene: TRBV28
abundance: -
j_gene: TRBJ2-5
d_gene: -

CDR3nt: TGTGCCAGCAGCCAAGACTTGACTAGCGGGGACTACACAGATACGCAGTATTTT
CDR3aa: CASSQDLTSGDYTDTQYF
v_gene: TRBV5-4
abundance: -
j_gene: TRBJ2-3
d_gene: TRBD2

CDR3nt: TGTGCCAGCAGTTTAGCGCTAGCGGGAGTAGAGACCCAGTACTTC
CDR3aa: CASSLALAGVETQYF
v_gene: TRBV28
abundance: -
j_gene: TRBJ2-5
d_gene: TRBD2

CDR3nt: TGTGCCAGCAGCCAAGAACGTTACAGGGAGTTTGACGAGCAGTACTTC
CDR3aa: CASSQERYREFDEQYF
v_gene: TRBV4-2
abundance: few
j_gene: TRBJ2-7
d_gene: -

CDR3nt: TGTGCCAGCAGTTTAGGGGCATGGATACTGTCTGAAGCTTTCTTT
CDR3aa: CASSLGAWILSEAFF
v_gene: TRBV27
abundance: -
j_gene: TRBJ1-1
d_gene: -

CDR3nt: TGTGCCAGCATCATGACTAGCGGTGGTGAGCAGTTCTTC
CDR3aa: CASIMTSGGEQFF
v_gene: TRBV2
abundance: -
j_gene: TRBJ2-1
d_gene: TRBD2

CDR3nt: TGTGCCAGCAGTTTCGAACAGACCTACGAGCAGTACTTC
CDR3aa: CASSFEQTYEQYF
v_gene: TRBV28
abundance: -
j_gene: TRBJ2-7
d_gene: -

CDR3nt: TGTGCCAGCAGCTCTACCCCAGGGACTCTTATGGTCGGGGAGCTGTTTTTT
CDR3aa: CASSSTPGTLMVGELFF
v_gene: TRBV7-2
abundance: -
j_gene: TRBJ2-2
d_gene: -

CDR3nt: TGTGCCAGCAGTTTCTCGAGACTAGCGGGATGGCTCGAAGAGACAGATACGCAGTATTTT
CDR3aa: CASSFSRLAGWLEETDTQYF
v_gene: TRBV28
abundance: -
j_gene: TRBJ2-3
d_gene: TRBD2

CDR3nt: TGTGCCAGCAGCTTTGGGACAGGGGGCGATGCAGATACGCAGTATTTT
CDR3aa: CASSFGTGGDADTQYF
v_gene: TRBV5-8
abundance: -
j_gene: TRBJ2-3
d_gene: TRBD1

CDR3nt: TGTGCCAGCAGCGTAGGTTTCGGGACTAGCAACAATGAGCAGTTCTTC
CDR3aa: CASSVGFGTSNNEQFF
v_gene: TRBV9
abundance: once
j_gene: TRBJ2-1
d_gene: TRBD2

CDR3nt: TGTGCCATCAGTGAGGCCGGGGGGCCAGGCTACACCTTC
CDR3aa: CAISEAGGPGYTF
v_gene: TRBV10-3
abundance: -
j_gene: TRBJ1-2
d_gene: -

CDR3nt: TGTGCCAGCCACAAGGGGGCCGGGACTAGCGTCACAGATACGCAGTATTTT
CDR3aa: CASHKGAGTSVTDTQYF
v_gene: TRBV4-2
abundance: -
j_gene: TRBJ2-3
d_gene: TRBD2

CDR3nt: TGTGCCAGCAGCCAAGCTTCCCTTTACACTGAAGCTTTCTTT
CDR3aa: CASSQASLYTEAFF
v_gene: TRBV4-2
abundance: -
j_gene: TRBJ1-1
d_gene: -

CDR3nt: TGTGCCAGCAGTTCCCAGGGGGGAGGCGGGAGGTCAAAACGGGTATACAATGAGCAGTTCTTC
CDR3aa: CASSSQGGGGRSKRVYNEQFF
v_gene: TRBV28
abundance: once
j_gene: TRBJ2-1
d_gene: -

CDR3nt: TGCGCCAGCAGCGAGGGACAGGGCTTAGGCTATGGCTACACCTTC
CDR3aa: CASSEGQGLGYGYTF
v_gene: TRBV5-1
abundance: -
j_gene: TRBJ1-2
d_gene: TRBD1

CDR3nt: TGTGCCAGCAGACCCTCGGGACAGGGGAGGGATACGCAGTATTTT
CDR3aa: CASRPSGQGRDTQYF
v_gene: TRBV6-5
abundance: -
j_gene: TRBJ2-3
d_gene: TRBD1

CDR3nt: TGTGCCAGCTCACCGGGACTCCAAGATGAGCAGTTCTTC
CDR3aa: CASSPGLQDEQFF
v_gene: TRBV18
abundance: -
j_gene: TRBJ2-1
d_gene: -

CDR3nt: TGCGCCAGCAGCCAAGAGCCGCTGAGCACTGAAGCTTTCTTT
CDR3aa: CASSQEPLSTEAFF
v_gene: TRBV4-3
abundance: -
j_gene: TRBJ1-1
d_gene: -

CDR3nt: TGTGCCAGCCAGGACAGACAGTCAACAGATACGCAGTATTTT
CDR3aa: CASQDRQSTDTQYF
v_gene: TRBV7-9
abundance: -
j_gene: TRBJ2-3
d_gene: -

CDR3nt: TGTGCCACCAGCAGAGAGGTGGAGGAGACCCAGTACTTC
CDR3aa: CATSREVEETQYF
v_gene: TRBV15
abundance: -
j_gene: TRBJ2-5
d_gene: -

CDR3nt: TGTGCCACCAGCAGAGGGGGAGCGGGACAGGGGAATACCGGGGAGCTGTTTTTT
CDR3aa: CATSRGGAGQGNTGELFF
v_gene: TRBV15
abundance: -
j_gene: TRBJ2-2
d_gene: TRBD1

CDR3nt: TGTGCCAGTAGTATAGATTGGACCGGGATCCGATCCGCGGATGAGCAGTTCTTC
CDR3aa: CASSIDWTGIRSADEQFF
v_gene: TRBV19
abundance: -
j_gene: TRBJ2-1
d_gene: -

CDR3nt: TGTGCCAGCAGCTTAGCGGGAGAGGGTTACGAGCAGTACTTC
CDR3aa: CASSLAGEGYEQYF
v_gene: TRBV27
abundance: -
j_gene: TRBJ2-7
d_gene: TRBD2

CDR3nt: TGTGCCAGCAGCTTATTTAGAGGGAGAGAGGGAGAGACCCAGTACTTC
CDR3aa: CASSLFRGREGETQYF
v_gene: TRBV11-2
abundance: once
j_gene: TRBJ2-5
d_gene: -

CDR3nt: TGTGCCAGCAGCGGACAGGGACGAAACACCATATATTTT
CDR3aa: CASSGQGRNTIYF
v_gene: TRBV6-6
abundance: many
j_gene: TRBJ1-3
d_gene: TRBD1

CDR3nt: TGTGCCATCAGTTTCAACCCGAGCGGGACGCAAGAGACCCAGTACTTC
CDR3aa: CAISFNPSGTQETQYF
v_gene: TRBV10-3
abundance: -
j_gene: TRBJ2-5
d_gene: TRBD2

CDR3nt: TGTGCCAGCTCCCCCGGGACAGGGGAACGAAAGACCCAGTACTTC
CDR3aa: CASSPGTGERKTQYF
v_gene: TRBV18
abundance: -
j_gene: TRBJ2-5
d_gene: TRBD1

CDR3nt: TGCGCCAGCAGGACAGAACCCCACGAGCAGTACTTC
CDR3aa: CASRTEPHEQYF
v_gene: TRBV10-1
abundance: -
j_gene: TRBJ2-7
d_gene: -

CDR3nt: TGTGCCAGCAGCCTCACTTACACAGATACGCAGTATTTT
CDR3aa: CASSLTYTDTQYF
v_gene: TRBV7-2
abundance: once
j_gene: TRBJ2-3
d_gene: -

CDR3nt: TGTGCCAGCAGCCCCCCCGCAAGCGGAACCTATAACGGCTACACCTTC
CDR3aa: CASSPPASGTYNGYTF
v_gene: TRBV5-4
abundance: -
j_gene: TRBJ1-2
d_gene: -